The 16 T cell receptor beta chains below all came from one sample that was sequenced in a study of T cell clones after liver transplantation. TCRdb's copy holds only in-frame clones and misses some; the assay was immunoSEQ multiplex PCR. The sample records 95,000 to 110,000 clones, about 86% being singletons. The starting material was CD4+ T cells from blood, obtained approximately 4 years after liver transplant. The origin of the receptors is a human patient who received a liver transplant. Some T cells may be graft donor cells.

This chain joins TRBV18 and TRBJ2-3, with D possibly being TRBD2 (5 bases). The germline CDR1 and CDR2 sequences are KGHSH and LQKENI. The CDR3 extends over 14 amino acids. The germline V and J ends were trimmed by 6 bases and 3 bases, with 13 bases remaining between them. CDR3 coding DNA: TGTGCCAGCTCGGCGGGTGGTGTGACAGATACGCAGTATTTT. It specifies CASSAGGVTDTQYF.

The CDR3 DNA sequence: TGTGCCATCAGTGAGGGCAACTATGGCTACACCTTC. Its protein product is CAISEGNYGYTF. This chain uses TRBV10-3 with TRBJ1-2, with D unclear. Germline CDR1 reads ENHRY; CDR2 reads SYGVKD. The CDR3 totals 12 residues. Trimming removed 2 bases from V and 2 bases from J, with 3 bases in between.

CDR3 region: CASSPPLGQGEKLFF. CDR3 sequence (DNA): TGCGCCAGCAGCCCCCCCCTCGGGCAGGGTGAAAAACTGTTTTTT. The chain joins TRBV4-1 to TRBJ1-4, with D possibly being TRBD1 (5 bases). V lost 4 bases and J 7 bases, leaving 16 bases between the germline ends. The CDR3 length is 15 residues. The germline CDR1 and CDR2 sequences are MGHRA and YSYEKL.

The chain recombines TRBV6-5 with TRBJ1-1; D gene uncertain. There are 15 residues in the CDR3. Germline V gives CDR1 MNHEY, CDR2 SVGAGI. Trimming removed 6 bases at V and 1 base at J, with 15 bases between. As DNA, the CDR3 is TGTGCCAGCAGCCCCCAGACTGGTACGAACACTGAAGCTTTCTTT. It is translated as CASSPQTGTNTEAFF.

V is TRBV28 and J is TRBJ2-7; D is perhaps TRBD2 (6 bases). The CDR3 has 15 residues. With 6 bases removed from V and 2 bases from J, the gap between germline ends came to 17 bases. The germline V gene encodes CDR1 MDHEN and CDR2 SYDVKM. The CDR3 here is CASSYIAERTYEQYF. DNA for the CDR3: TGTGCCAGCAGCTATATAGCGGAAAGAACCTACGAGCAGTACTTC.

The chain is built from TRBV7-8 and TRBJ1-1, with TRBD1 identical over 7 bases. CDR1 and CDR2 (germline): SGHVS, FQNEAQ. There are 14 residues in the CDR3. Trimming at V came to 5 bases and at J to 1 base, leaving 4 bases not matched to a gene. CDR3 bases: TGTGCCAGCAGCGTGGGGACAGCGAACACTGAAGCTTTCTTT. Residues: CASSVGTANTEAFF.

The chain uses TRBV6-1 and TRBJ2-1; no reliable D call. V was pared by 1 base and J by 6 bases, with 7 bases between. CDR1 is MNHNS, CDR2 SASEGT, per germline. The CDR3 sequence is 13 residues long. Here the CDR3 reads CASSEVSGNEQFF. In nucleotides, the CDR3 is TGTGCCAGCAGTGAAGTTAGTGGCAATGAGCAGTTCTTC.

The rearrangement links TRBV9 to TRBJ2-3; D perhaps matches TRBD2 (5 bases). The CDR3 consists of 19 residues. Germline loops: CDR1 SGDLS, CDR2 YYNGEE. V was trimmed by 0 bases and J by 0 bases, leaving 20 bases between them. CDR3 DNA: TGTGCCAGCAGCGTAGCTACGGGAATGGGCCTCTCTAGCACAGATACGCAGTATTTT. This translates into CASSVATGMGLSSTDTQYF.

The chain links TRBV7-8 to TRBJ2-4; 7 nucleotides agree with TRBD1. V shed 4 bases, J shed 6 bases, and the junction held 6 bases outside the gene matches. Germline V gene data show CDR1 as SGHVS and CDR2 as FQNEAQ. This CDR3 is built from 14 residues. CDR3 nucleotide sequence: TGTGCCAGCAGCTCCACGACAGGGTCAAACATTCAGTACTTC. As protein: CASSSTTGSNIQYF.

This clone appeared a single time. V gene TRBV5-1 combines with J gene TRBJ2-1; 9 bases line up with TRBD2. There are 14 residues in the CDR3. The germline gives CDR1 SGHRS, CDR2 YFSETQ. V lost 4 bases to trimming and J lost 9 bases; unmatched junction nucleotides: 8. This CDR3 reads CASSPVAGAGEQFF. In DNA form, the CDR3 reads TGCGCCAGCAGCCCGGTAGCGGGAGCGGGTGAGCAGTTCTTC.

The chain employs TRBV4-2 and TRBJ1-4; D not certain. This CDR3 is 18 amino acids long. Trimming removed 0 bases at V and 0 bases at J, with 14 bases between. Germline V gene lookup returns CDR1 LGHNA and CDR2 YNFKEQ. CDR3 nucleotide sequence: TGTGCCAGCAGCCAAGAAGCGCGCAGTTTCGCAACTAATGAAAAACTGTTTTTT. Translating it yields CASSQEARSFATNEKLFF.

The rearrangement links TRBV19 to TRBJ1-3; 7 nucleotides align to TRBD1. J was trimmed by 1 base and V by 8 bases; bases with no gene match: 11. CDR3 size: 16 residues. In germline, CDR1 is LNHDA, CDR2 SQIVND (reference sequence). The CDR3 loop is CASGRGQARSGNTIYF. The CDR3 region has the DNA TGTGCCAGTGGGAGAGGACAGGCAAGATCTGGAAACACCATATATTTT.

The chain couples TRBV28 to TRBJ2-2, with D possibly matching TRBD1 (5 bases). CDR1 and CDR2 (germline): MDHEN, SYDVKM. CDR3 length equals 13 residues. V was trimmed by 6 bases and J by 6 bases, leaving 11 bases between them. CDR3 residues: CASSDRRAGELFF. The DNA for the CDR3 is TGTGCCAGCAGCGACCGCAGGGCCGGGGAGCTGTTTTTT.

This clone was found once. This chain uses TRBV5-8 with TRBJ1-1; unclear D gene. CDR1 SGHTS and CDR2 YDEGEE come from the germline V gene. V was cut by 6 bases and J by 4 bases, with 10 bases left in between. The CDR3 loop spans 12 amino acids. CDR3 coding DNA: TGTGCCAGCACCTGGAAGGGCACTGAAGCTTTCTTT. Encoded protein: CASTWKGTEAFF.

CDR3 loop: CASSTLPGLAGGPGNEQFF. CDR3 in DNA: TGTGCCAGCAGCACCCTTCCGGGACTAGCGGGAGGGCCTGGCAATGAGCAGTTCTTC. J is TRBJ2-1 and V is TRBV2; TRBD2 matches 16 bases. Trimming took 6 bases from V and 6 from J; bases not matched to a gene: 14. CDR3 size: 19 residues. Germline V CDR1 and CDR2: SNHLY, FYNNEI.

The genes are TRBV7-9 and TRBJ2-1; 12 bases line up with TRBD2. After removal of 0 bases from V and 8 bases from J, the junction contained 11 bases not matched to a gene. The germline gives CDR1 SEHNR, CDR2 FQNEAQ (reference sequence). The length of the CDR3 is 18 residues. Here the CDR3 DNA reads TGTGCCAGCAGCTTAGCCCTACTGACTAGCGGGGGAGGGGATGAGCAGTTCTTC. This encodes CASSLALLTSGGGDEQFF.